This T cell receptor beta chain was retrieved from a study of human T cells and chemical hapten exposure. Study summary: Yields of TCR per sample differed, chiefly owing to small differences in pooled library volume.

Single cDNA molecules in the library carried unique molecular identifiers attached during preparation. A single record per CDR3 protein comes from TCRdb applying MiXCR to the RACE reads. This table has tens of thousands of distinct CDR3 sequences, 7.5% to 9.5% appearing once. This clonotype was seen ten or more times. CDR1 is SGHVS, CDR2 FNYEAQ, per germline. V lost 5 bases and J lost 7, with 9 bases in between. The CDR3 covers 13 residues. Time point defined: patch test 2, 6 weeks after DPC sensitization. Treatment in this sample: therapeutic diphenylcyclopropenone sensitization with weekly scalp DPC. Samples of blood were obtained prior to the application of each patch test.

The sequence was collected from a woman aged 45-65 years with alopecia areata. Some clones in this sample may be carry-over from other donors' samples. This specimen was whole blood, taken in connection with sensitization to the hapten diphenylcyclopropenone (DPC). This rearrangement joins TRBV7-6 to TRBJ1-6, with D perhaps TRBD1 (5 bases). CDR3 nucleotide sequence: TGTGCCAGCAGCCCAGACAGAAATTCACCCCTCCACTTT. It translates to CASSPDRNSPLHF.